Listed below are T cell receptor beta chains from one sample, sequenced in a study of blood T cell repertoires in COVID-19. Clones were sequenced by immunoSEQ multiplex PCR, and TCRdb holds only the in-frame ones, with some missing. This table holds under 300,000 clones, roughly 82% found once. The sequenced sample consisted of peripheral blood. The receptors here all came from a man older than 75 with acute or convalescent COVID-19. Both conserved end residues are part of each CDR3. Fields, in order: D gene, J gene, CDR3 length, clone size, V gene, CDR3 protein, CDR3 DNA. The D gene is left open where the match is weak. Clone size appears in some rows only: once, few, many, or a class for an expanded clone.

d_call: -
j_call: TRBJ1-2
cdr3_length: 14
clone_size: -
v_call: TRBV3-1/TRBV3-2
cdr3_aa: CASSQDSGLHGYTF
cdr3_nt: TGTGCCAGCAGCCAAGATAGCGGGTTGCATGGCTACACCTTC

d_call: -
j_call: TRBJ1-4
cdr3_length: 15
clone_size: -
v_call: TRBV7-2
cdr3_aa: CASSLEGRYNEKLFF
cdr3_nt: TGTGCCAGCAGCCTCGAGGGTCGGTATAATGAAAAACTGTTTTTT

d_call: TRBD1
j_call: TRBJ2-2
cdr3_length: 15
clone_size: -
v_call: TRBV5-4
cdr3_aa: CASSLTRGQAVRLFF
cdr3_nt: TGTGCCAGCAGCTTGACCCGGGGACAGGCAGTCCGGCTGTTTTTT

d_call: TRBD1
j_call: TRBJ1-1
cdr3_length: 15
clone_size: -
v_call: TRBV5-4
cdr3_aa: CASSQGGQPGTEAFF
cdr3_nt: TGTGCCAGCAGCCAGGGGGGACAGCCTGGAACTGAAGCTTTCTTT

d_call: TRBD1
j_call: TRBJ2-1
cdr3_length: 15
clone_size: -
v_call: TRBV28
cdr3_aa: CASSLDRAPYNEQFF
cdr3_nt: TGTGCCAGCAGTTTGGACAGGGCCCCCTACAATGAGCAGTTCTTC

d_call: TRBD2
j_call: TRBJ2-1
cdr3_length: 17
clone_size: -
v_call: TRBV28
cdr3_aa: CASCGLAVPRAYNEQFF
cdr3_nt: TGTGCCAGCTGCGGACTAGCGGTTCCAAGGGCCTACAATGAGCAGTTCTTC

d_call: -
j_call: TRBJ1-1
cdr3_length: 13
clone_size: -
v_call: TRBV7-9
cdr3_aa: CASSQDTNTEAFF
cdr3_nt: TGTGCCAGCAGCCAGGACACGAACACTGAAGCTTTCTTT

d_call: -
j_call: TRBJ2-7
cdr3_length: 13
clone_size: once
v_call: TRBV29-1
cdr3_aa: CSVKEQTSYEQYF
cdr3_nt: TGCAGCGTTAAGGAACAGACCTCCTACGAGCAGTACTTC

d_call: -
j_call: TRBJ2-7
cdr3_length: 14
clone_size: few
v_call: TRBV27
cdr3_aa: CASSREPITYEQYF
cdr3_nt: TGTGCCAGCAGTAGAGAGCCGATTACCTACGAGCAGTACTTC

d_call: TRBD1
j_call: TRBJ1-3
cdr3_length: 16
clone_size: -
v_call: TRBV28
cdr3_aa: CASSVFQGASGNTIYF
cdr3_nt: TGTGCCAGCAGTGTCTTCCAGGGGGCCTCTGGAAACACCATATATTTT

d_call: -
j_call: TRBJ1-3
cdr3_length: 15
clone_size: -
v_call: TRBV25-1
cdr3_aa: CASSARHSSGNTIYF
cdr3_nt: TGTGCCAGCAGTGCTCGACATAGCTCTGGAAACACCATATATTTT

d_call: -
j_call: TRBJ1-6
cdr3_length: 13
clone_size: -
v_call: TRBV27
cdr3_aa: CASSLSGVSPLHF
cdr3_nt: TGTGCCAGCAGTTTATCCGGGGTTTCACCCCTCCACTTT

d_call: TRBD1
j_call: TRBJ1-1
cdr3_length: 13
clone_size: -
v_call: TRBV29-1
cdr3_aa: CSAGQGRNTEAFF
cdr3_nt: TGCAGCGCCGGACAGGGGAGGAACACTGAAGCTTTCTTT

d_call: -
j_call: TRBJ2-1
cdr3_length: 15
clone_size: -
v_call: TRBV19
cdr3_aa: CASSMAQSSYNEQFF
cdr3_nt: TGTGCCAGTAGTATGGCACAGTCATCCTACAATGAGCAGTTCTTC

d_call: -
j_call: TRBJ2-6
cdr3_length: 14
clone_size: -
v_call: TRBV27
cdr3_aa: CASASYSGANVLTF
cdr3_nt: TGTGCCAGCGCCTCCTACTCTGGGGCCAACGTCCTGACTTTC

d_call: -
j_call: TRBJ1-3
cdr3_length: 14
clone_size: -
v_call: TRBV5-6
cdr3_aa: CASSLLAAGNTIYF
cdr3_nt: TGTGCCAGCAGCTTGCTGGCAGCTGGAAACACCATATATTTT

d_call: TRBD1
j_call: TRBJ1-1
cdr3_length: 16
clone_size: -
v_call: TRBV7-9
cdr3_aa: CASSLELAGGNTEAFF
cdr3_nt: TGTGCCAGCAGCTTAGAGTTGGCAGGGGGGAACACTGAAGCTTTCTTT

d_call: TRBD2
j_call: TRBJ2-3
cdr3_length: 14
clone_size: -
v_call: TRBV28
cdr3_aa: CASRKAGGGDTQYF
cdr3_nt: TGTGCCAGCAGGAAAGCGGGGGGGGGAGATACGCAGTATTTT

d_call: -
j_call: TRBJ2-1
cdr3_length: 15
clone_size: -
v_call: TRBV20-1
cdr3_aa: CSASGAGGGNNEQFF
cdr3_nt: TGCAGTGCTAGTGGAGCGGGTGGGGGAAACAATGAGCAGTTCTTC

d_call: TRBD1
j_call: TRBJ1-6
cdr3_length: 15
clone_size: -
v_call: TRBV9
cdr3_aa: CASSATPGGNSPLHF
cdr3_nt: TGTGCCAGCAGCGCGACTCCAGGGGGAAATTCACCCCTCCACTTT

d_call: -
j_call: TRBJ1-2
cdr3_length: 12
clone_size: -
v_call: TRBV7-9
cdr3_aa: CASSSNGLGYTF
cdr3_nt: TGTGCCAGCAGCTCCAATGGACTCGGCTACACCTTC

d_call: TRBD1
j_call: TRBJ2-2
cdr3_length: 16
clone_size: -
v_call: TRBV7-9
cdr3_aa: CASSFYGTGLPGELFF
cdr3_nt: TGTGCCAGCAGCTTTTACGGGACAGGGCTCCCCGGGGAGCTGTTTTTT

d_call: TRBD1
j_call: TRBJ1-3
cdr3_length: 15
clone_size: -
v_call: TRBV27
cdr3_aa: CASSPGQSLGNTIYF
cdr3_nt: TGTGCCAGCAGTCCGGGACAGTCTCTGGGAAACACCATATATTTT

d_call: -
j_call: TRBJ1-1
cdr3_length: 17
clone_size: few
v_call: TRBV6-1
cdr3_aa: CASSAPSGTGGNTEAFF
cdr3_nt: TGTGCCAGCAGTGCCCCATCGGGTACCGGTGGGAACACTGAAGCTTTCTTT

d_call: TRBD2
j_call: TRBJ2-5
cdr3_length: 11
clone_size: -
v_call: TRBV27
cdr3_aa: CASSLGGAQYF
cdr3_nt: TGTGCCAGCAGTTTGGGGGGGGCCCAGTACTTC

d_call: -
j_call: TRBJ1-1
cdr3_length: 13
clone_size: -
v_call: TRBV6-4
cdr3_aa: CASSAQMNTEAFF
cdr3_nt: TGTGCCAGCAGTGCCCAGATGAACACTGAAGCTTTCTTT

d_call: TRBD1
j_call: TRBJ2-6
cdr3_length: 18
clone_size: -
v_call: TRBV10-3
cdr3_aa: CAISESRGRGSGANVLTF
cdr3_nt: TGTGCCATCAGTGAGTCAAGGGGGCGAGGCTCTGGGGCCAACGTCCTGACTTTC

d_call: TRBD1
j_call: TRBJ1-5
cdr3_length: 15
clone_size: -
v_call: TRBV10-3
cdr3_aa: CAISSTGQHNQPQHF
cdr3_nt: TGTGCCATCTCTTCGACGGGACAGCACAATCAGCCCCAGCATTTT

d_call: TRBD2
j_call: TRBJ2-1
cdr3_length: 15
clone_size: once
v_call: TRBV7-2
cdr3_aa: CASSLRLAGDYEQFF
cdr3_nt: TGTGCCAGCAGCTTAAGACTAGCGGGAGATTATGAGCAGTTCTTC

d_call: -
j_call: TRBJ1-4
cdr3_length: 16
clone_size: -
v_call: TRBV27
cdr3_aa: CASSLSDGGTNEKLFF
cdr3_nt: TGTGCCAGCAGTTTATCGGACGGGGGAACTAATGAAAAACTGTTTTTT

d_call: -
j_call: TRBJ1-2
cdr3_length: 14
clone_size: -
v_call: TRBV19
cdr3_aa: CASSPMGRSNGYTF
cdr3_nt: TGTGCCAGTAGCCCTATGGGCAGGTCCAATGGCTACACCTTC

d_call: TRBD2
j_call: TRBJ2-3
cdr3_length: 16
clone_size: -
v_call: TRBV2
cdr3_aa: CATIPLTSGLTDTQYF
cdr3_nt: TGTGCCACCATCCCCCTTACTAGCGGACTCACAGATACGCAGTATTTT

d_call: TRBD2
j_call: TRBJ2-3
cdr3_length: 15
clone_size: -
v_call: TRBV7-3
cdr3_aa: CASSLGLAGGDTQYF
cdr3_nt: TGTGCCAGCAGCTTAGGGCTAGCGGGAGGAGATACGCAGTATTTT

d_call: -
j_call: TRBJ2-1
cdr3_length: 15
clone_size: -
v_call: TRBV18
cdr3_aa: CASSPPGGLALEQFF
cdr3_nt: TGTGCCAGCTCACCACCGGGGGGGCTAGCGCTTGAGCAGTTCTTC

d_call: TRBD1
j_call: TRBJ2-7
cdr3_length: 13
clone_size: -
v_call: TRBV5-1
cdr3_aa: CASSPRTGVEQYF
cdr3_nt: TGCGCCAGCAGCCCTAGGACAGGGGTCGAGCAGTACTTC

d_call: TRBD1
j_call: TRBJ2-5
cdr3_length: 16
clone_size: -
v_call: TRBV19
cdr3_aa: CASSIDWGRQGETQYF
cdr3_nt: TGTGCCAGTAGTATAGATTGGGGGCGACAGGGGGAGACCCAGTACTTC

d_call: TRBD2
j_call: TRBJ2-3
cdr3_length: 18
clone_size: -
v_call: TRBV9
cdr3_aa: CASSGEVGGSGMGDTQYF
cdr3_nt: TGTGCCAGCAGCGGCGAGGTAGGAGGTAGCGGGATGGGAGATACGCAGTATTTT

d_call: TRBD1
j_call: TRBJ1-2
cdr3_length: 14
clone_size: -
v_call: TRBV19
cdr3_aa: CASSTDLGQYGYTF
cdr3_nt: TGTGCCAGTAGTACCGACTTGGGACAGTATGGCTACACCTTC

d_call: -
j_call: TRBJ1-5
cdr3_length: 14
clone_size: -
v_call: TRBV4-2
cdr3_aa: CASSQAAGAQPQHF
cdr3_nt: TGTGCCAGCAGCCAAGCGGCGGGGGCTCAGCCCCAGCATTTT

d_call: -
j_call: TRBJ1-2
cdr3_length: 14
clone_size: -
v_call: TRBV11-2
cdr3_aa: CASSFLGANYGYTF
cdr3_nt: TGTGCCAGCAGCTTTCTGGGAGCAAACTATGGCTACACCTTC

d_call: -
j_call: TRBJ2-2
cdr3_length: 14
clone_size: -
v_call: TRBV14
cdr3_aa: CASSQNRAAGELFF
cdr3_nt: TGTGCCAGCAGCCAAAACAGGGCCGCCGGGGAGCTGTTTTTT

d_call: -
j_call: TRBJ2-3
cdr3_length: 15
clone_size: -
v_call: TRBV18
cdr3_aa: CASSPLATSTDTQYF
cdr3_nt: TGTGCCAGCTCACCGTTAGCAACTAGCACAGATACGCAGTATTTT

d_call: -
j_call: TRBJ2-1
cdr3_length: 14
clone_size: -
v_call: TRBV5-1
cdr3_aa: CASSPDSAPGEQFF
cdr3_nt: TGCGCCAGCAGTCCGGACTCGGCCCCCGGGGAGCAGTTCTTC

d_call: TRBD1
j_call: TRBJ2-7
cdr3_length: 11
clone_size: few
v_call: TRBV12-3/TRBV12-4
cdr3_aa: CASRTGIEQYF
cdr3_nt: TGTGCCAGCAGGACAGGGATTGAGCAGTACTTC

d_call: TRBD1
j_call: TRBJ2-7
cdr3_length: 14
clone_size: -
v_call: TRBV19
cdr3_aa: CASSTSGQGPEQYF
cdr3_nt: TGTGCCAGTAGTACTTCGGGACAGGGGCCCGAGCAGTACTTC

d_call: TRBD2
j_call: TRBJ2-2
cdr3_length: 16
clone_size: -
v_call: TRBV2
cdr3_aa: CASKGLAGGELGELFF
cdr3_nt: TGTGCCAGCAAGGGACTAGCGGGAGGGGAGCTCGGGGAGCTGTTTTTT

d_call: -
j_call: TRBJ2-5
cdr3_length: 13
clone_size: -
v_call: TRBV2
cdr3_aa: CASRGQGRETQYF
cdr3_nt: TGTGCCAGCAGGGGGCAGGGGAGAGAGACCCAGTACTTC

d_call: -
j_call: TRBJ2-7
cdr3_length: 14
clone_size: -
v_call: TRBV7-9
cdr3_aa: CASSRGDVVIQQYF
cdr3_nt: TGTGCCAGCTCTCGAGGAGACGTCGTTATCCAGCAGTACTTC

d_call: -
j_call: TRBJ2-5
cdr3_length: 15
clone_size: -
v_call: TRBV15
cdr3_aa: CATSRVVGGGETQYF
cdr3_nt: TGTGCCACCAGCAGAGTGGTAGGGGGTGGAGAGACCCAGTACTTC

d_call: -
j_call: TRBJ1-6
cdr3_length: 12
clone_size: -
v_call: TRBV18
cdr3_aa: CASSEANSPLHF
cdr3_nt: TGTGCCAGCTCCGAGGCCAATTCACCCCTCCACTTT

d_call: -
j_call: TRBJ1-6
cdr3_length: 13
clone_size: few
v_call: TRBV6-2/TRBV6-3
cdr3_aa: CASSDSRVYPLHF
cdr3_nt: TGTGCCAGCAGTGATTCCAGGGTTTACCCCCTCCACTTT

d_call: -
j_call: TRBJ2-5
cdr3_length: 14
clone_size: -
v_call: TRBV15
cdr3_aa: CATSRAGISETQYF
cdr3_nt: TGTGCCACCAGCAGAGCAGGGATAAGTGAGACCCAGTACTTC

d_call: TRBD1
j_call: TRBJ1-1
cdr3_length: 14
clone_size: -
v_call: TRBV15
cdr3_aa: CATSAGGLNTEAFF
cdr3_nt: TGTGCCACCAGCGCAGGGGGGCTGAACACTGAAGCTTTCTTT

d_call: -
j_call: TRBJ1-5
cdr3_length: 16
clone_size: -
v_call: TRBV6-7
cdr3_aa: CASSYDASRPIRPQHF
cdr3_nt: TGTGCCAGCAGTTACGATGCTTCGCGGCCAATTCGGCCCCAGCATTTT

d_call: TRBD2
j_call: TRBJ2-3
cdr3_length: 15
clone_size: -
v_call: TRBV6-6
cdr3_aa: CAAHSGGAGTDTQYF
cdr3_nt: TGTGCCGCCCACTCGGGGGGGGCCGGCACAGATACGCAGTATTTT

d_call: TRBD1
j_call: TRBJ1-2
cdr3_length: 15
clone_size: few
v_call: TRBV9
cdr3_aa: CASSPRTTGGDGYTF
cdr3_nt: TGTGCCAGCAGCCCCCGAACGACAGGGGGCGATGGCTACACCTTC

d_call: TRBD1
j_call: TRBJ2-7
cdr3_length: 17
clone_size: -
v_call: TRBV5-5
cdr3_aa: CASSYGTGTGRSYEQYF
cdr3_nt: TGTGCCAGCAGCTACGGGACCGGGACAGGGAGGAGTTACGAGCAGTACTTC